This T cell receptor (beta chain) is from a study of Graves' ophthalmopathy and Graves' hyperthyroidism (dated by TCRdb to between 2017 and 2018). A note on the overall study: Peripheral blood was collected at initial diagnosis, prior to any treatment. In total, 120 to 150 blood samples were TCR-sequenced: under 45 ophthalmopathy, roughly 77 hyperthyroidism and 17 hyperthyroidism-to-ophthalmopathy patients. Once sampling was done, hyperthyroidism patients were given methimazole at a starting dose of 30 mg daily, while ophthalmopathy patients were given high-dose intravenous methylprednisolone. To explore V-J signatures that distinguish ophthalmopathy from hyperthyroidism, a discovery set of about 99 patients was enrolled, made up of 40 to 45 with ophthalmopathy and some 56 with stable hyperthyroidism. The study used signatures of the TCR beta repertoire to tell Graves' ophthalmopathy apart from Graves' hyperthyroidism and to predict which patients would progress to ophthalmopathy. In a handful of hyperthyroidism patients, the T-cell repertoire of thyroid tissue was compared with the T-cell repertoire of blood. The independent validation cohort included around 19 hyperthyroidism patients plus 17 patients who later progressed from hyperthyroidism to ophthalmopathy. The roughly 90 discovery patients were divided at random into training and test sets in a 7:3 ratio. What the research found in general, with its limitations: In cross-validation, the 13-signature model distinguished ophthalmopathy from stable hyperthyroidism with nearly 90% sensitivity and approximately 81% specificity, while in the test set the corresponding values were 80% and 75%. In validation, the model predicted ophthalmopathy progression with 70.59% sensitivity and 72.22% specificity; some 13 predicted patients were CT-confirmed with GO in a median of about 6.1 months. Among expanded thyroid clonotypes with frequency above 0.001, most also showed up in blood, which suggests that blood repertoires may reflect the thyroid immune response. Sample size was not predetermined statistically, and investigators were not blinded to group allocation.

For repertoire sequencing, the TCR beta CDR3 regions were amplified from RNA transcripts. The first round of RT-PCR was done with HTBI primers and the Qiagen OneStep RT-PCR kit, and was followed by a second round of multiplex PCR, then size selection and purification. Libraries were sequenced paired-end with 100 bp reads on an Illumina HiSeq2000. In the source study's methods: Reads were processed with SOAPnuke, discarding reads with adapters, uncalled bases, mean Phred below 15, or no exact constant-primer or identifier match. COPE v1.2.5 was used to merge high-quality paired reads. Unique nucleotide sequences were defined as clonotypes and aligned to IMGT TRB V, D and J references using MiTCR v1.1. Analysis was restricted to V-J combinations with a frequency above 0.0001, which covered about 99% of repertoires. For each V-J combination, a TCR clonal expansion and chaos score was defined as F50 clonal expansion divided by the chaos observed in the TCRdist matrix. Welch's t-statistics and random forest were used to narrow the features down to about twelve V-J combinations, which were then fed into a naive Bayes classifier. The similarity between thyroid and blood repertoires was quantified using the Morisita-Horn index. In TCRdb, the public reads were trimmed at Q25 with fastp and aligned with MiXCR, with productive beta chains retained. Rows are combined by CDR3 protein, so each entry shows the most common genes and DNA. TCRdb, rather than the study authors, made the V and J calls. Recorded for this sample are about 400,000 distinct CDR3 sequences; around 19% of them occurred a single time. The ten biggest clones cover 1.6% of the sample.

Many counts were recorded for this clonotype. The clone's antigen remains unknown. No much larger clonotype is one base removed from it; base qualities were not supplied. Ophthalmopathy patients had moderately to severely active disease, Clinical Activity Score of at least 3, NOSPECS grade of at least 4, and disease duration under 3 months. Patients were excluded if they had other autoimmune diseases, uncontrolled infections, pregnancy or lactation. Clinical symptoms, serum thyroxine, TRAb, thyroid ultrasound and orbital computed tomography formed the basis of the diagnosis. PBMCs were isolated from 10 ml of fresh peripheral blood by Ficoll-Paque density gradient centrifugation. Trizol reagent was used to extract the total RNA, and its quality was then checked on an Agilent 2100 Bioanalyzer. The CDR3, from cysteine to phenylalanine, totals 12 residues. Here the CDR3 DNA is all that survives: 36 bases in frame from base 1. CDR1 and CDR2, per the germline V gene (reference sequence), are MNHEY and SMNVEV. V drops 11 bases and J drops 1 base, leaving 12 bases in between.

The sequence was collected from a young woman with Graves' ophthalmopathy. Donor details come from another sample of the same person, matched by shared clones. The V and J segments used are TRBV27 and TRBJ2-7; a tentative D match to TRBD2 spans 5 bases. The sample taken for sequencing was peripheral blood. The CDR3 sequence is CAARGESYEQYF. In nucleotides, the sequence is TGTGCCGCCCGGGGAGAGTCCTACGAGCAGTACTTC.